A single sample is the source of the 13 T cell receptor beta chains below, sequenced in a study of blood T cell repertoires in COVID-19. Profiled with immunoSEQ multiplex PCR; TCRdb holds only in-frame clones, not every one. Of more than 25,000 clones in the sample, around nine tenths were seen once. The sample consisted of peripheral blood. The receptor source for this set is a man aged 65-85 years with active or convalescent COVID-19.

This clone is a singleton in its sample. The chain joins TRBV10-3 to TRBJ1-1; no definite D call. In germline, CDR1 is ENHRY, CDR2 SYGVKD. The CDR3 sequence is 15 residues long. V was shortened by 3 bases and J by 2 bases, with 13 bases between the two germline ends. CDR3 sequence (DNA): TGTGCCATCAGTGATCCGTTCGGTGTCAACACTGAAGCTTTCTTT. Its translation: CAISDPFGVNTEAFF.

The V call is TRBV12-3 or TRBV12-4, the J call TRBJ1-1; D unclear. The CDR3 runs 13 residues. Between the trimmed V and J ends, which lost 2 bases and 10 bases, there was a span of 14 bases. The CDR3 DNA reads TGTGCCAGCAGTTTAACGGAGGCAACGACAGCTTTCTTT. Translation gives CASSLTEATTAFF.

The chain couples TRBV13 to TRBJ2-5; D gene unclear. This CDR3 has 13 residues. Trimming pared 2 bases from V and 5 bases from J, leaving 9 bases between. The V gene's germline CDR1 is PRHDT and CDR2 FYEKMQ (reference sequence). CDR3 amino acids: CASSLSDLETQYF. The CDR3 DNA is TGTGCCAGCAGCTTATCTGACTTGGAGACCCAGTACTTC.

The V gene is TRBV24-1, the J gene TRBJ1-4, with 9 positions matching TRBD1. The germline CDR1 and CDR2 sequences are KGHDR and SFDVKD. Trimming at V came to 4 bases and at J to 7 bases, leaving 6 bases not matched to a gene. CDR3 size: 15 residues. CDR3 in amino acids: CATSDPGQGGEKLFF. The CDR3 DNA follows: TGTGCCACCAGTGACCCGGGACAGGGAGGTGAAAAACTGTTTTTT.

The gene calls are TRBV4-1 and TRBJ1-2; maybe TRBD1 (5 bases). Trimming cost V 0 bases and J 4 bases, with 15 bases left between them. The CDR3 is 16 amino acids. Germline CDR1 and CDR2: MGHRA and YSYEKL. The CDR3 is CASSQESQGRRYGYTF. CDR3 nucleotides: TGCGCCAGCAGCCAAGAGAGTCAGGGCCGACGCTATGGCTACACCTTC.

The chain joins TRBV7-5 to TRBJ2-1; TRBD1, the D gene given by the table, was not confirmed from the DNA. TRBV7-5 is recorded as a pseudogene. This CDR3 is 17 amino acids long. CDR3 protein: CARTGQGASGSYNEQFF. In nucleotides, the CDR3 is TGTGCCAGAACTGGACAGGGGGCCTCGGGATCCTACAATGAGCAGTTCTTC.

The J gene is TRBJ2-1, the V gene TRBV3-1 (or the pseudogene TRBV3-2); a weak D match, TRBD1 (5 bases). The CDR3 is 13 residues long. CDR1 and CDR2 from the germline V gene are LGHDT and YNNKEL (reference sequence). Trimming stripped 1 base from V and 11 bases from J, with 12 bases between. CDR3 sequence: CASSQGARVQQFF. The DNA for the CDR3 is TGTGCCAGCAGCCAAGGGGCCAGGGTCCAGCAGTTCTTC.

The gene calls are TRBV5-4 and TRBJ1-1; D might be TRBD1 (6 bases). V dropped 6 bases and J dropped 4 bases, with 19 bases sitting between them. The CDR3 covers 15 residues. Looked up from germline, CDR1 is SGHNT and CDR2 is YYREEE (reference sequence). The CDR3 protein is CASTLPGAGGTEAFF. Here the CDR3 DNA reads TGTGCCAGCACCCTACCAGGGGCTGGGGGCACTGAAGCTTTCTTT. Full variable domain (remainder filled in from reference TRBV5-4 and TRBJ1-1): ETGVTQSPTHLIKTRGQQVTLRCSSQSGHNTVSWYQQALGQGPQFIFQYYREEENGRGNFPPRFSGLQFPNYSSELNVNALELDDSALYLCASTLPGAGGTEAFFGQGTRLTVV.

V gene TRBV18 combines with J gene TRBJ2-7, with 10 bases matching TRBD2. Germline V gives CDR1 KGHSH, CDR2 LQKENI. The CDR3 length is 13 residues. Germline trimming cut 7 bases from V and 3 bases from J; bases unmatched to any gene: 3. The CDR3 reads CASFIAGGYEQYF. The CDR3, as DNA: TGTGCCAGCTTTATAGCGGGGGGCTACGAGCAGTACTTC.

The chain links TRBV28 to TRBJ1-5; D is possibly TRBD1 (6 bases). The V end lost 2 bases, the J end lost 3 bases, and 17 bases lay between the germline ends. This CDR3 region has 17 residues. Germline values: CDR1 MDHEN, CDR2 SYDVKM. This CDR3 reads CASSLPTTGRPNQPQHF. DNA for the CDR3: TGTGCCAGCAGTTTACCGACTACAGGGAGACCCAATCAGCCCCAGCATTTT.

The chain is built from TRBV7-9 and TRBJ2-7; D is unclear. V was trimmed by 1 base and J by 6 bases, leaving 7 bases between them. The CDR3 loop spans 12 amino acids. The germline V gene has CDR1 SEHNR and CDR2 FQNEAQ (reference sequence). The CDR3 nucleotides are TGTGCCAGCAGCTTAGAATCCCTCGAGCAGTACGTC. Translated, it gives CASSLESLEQYV.

J is TRBJ2-5 and V is TRBV5-5, with TRBD2 identical over 11 bases. The CDR3 spans 16 residues. Germline-derived CDR1 and CDR2 are SGHKS and YYEKEE (reference sequence). Trimming took 4 bases from V and 7 from J; bases not matched to a gene: 12. CDR3: CASSQQLAGAPVTQYF. The CDR3 nucleotides are TGTGCCAGCAGCCAACAACTAGCGGGGGCCCCCGTGACCCAGTACTTC.

This chain links TRBV6-5 with TRBJ1-1; D is perhaps TRBD1 (6 bases). With 6 bases removed from V and 1 base from J, the gap between germline ends came to 12 bases. The CDR3 runs to 14 residues. Germline-derived CDR1 and CDR2 are MNHEY and SVGAGI. The CDR3 nucleotides read TGTGCCAGCAGCCTAGGGGGACCGAACACTGAAGCTTTCTTT. Amino acids: CASSLGGPNTEAFF.